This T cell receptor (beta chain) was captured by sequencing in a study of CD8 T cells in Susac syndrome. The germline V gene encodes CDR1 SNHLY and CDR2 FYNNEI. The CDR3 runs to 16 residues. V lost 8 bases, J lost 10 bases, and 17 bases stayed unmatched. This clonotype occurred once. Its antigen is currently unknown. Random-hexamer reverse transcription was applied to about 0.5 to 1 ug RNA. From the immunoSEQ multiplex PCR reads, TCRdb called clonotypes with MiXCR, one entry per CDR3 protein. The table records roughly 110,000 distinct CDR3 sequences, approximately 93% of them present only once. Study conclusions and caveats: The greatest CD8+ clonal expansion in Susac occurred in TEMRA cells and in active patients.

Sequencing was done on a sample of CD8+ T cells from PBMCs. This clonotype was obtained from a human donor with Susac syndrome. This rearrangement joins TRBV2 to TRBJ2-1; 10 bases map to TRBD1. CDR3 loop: CASGTSRTGGPQEQFF. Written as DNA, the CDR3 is TGTGCCAGCGGGACCTCCCGGACAGGGGGTCCTCAGGAGCAGTTCTTC.